This T cell receptor (beta chain) was identified during a study of vaccination effects on CD4 cells after COVID-19. Broader study findings: After vaccination of healthy people, only 1 of 255 vaccine-induced clones cross-reacted with common cold coronaviruses.

Using immunoSEQ multiplex PCR, the repertoire was profiled, and TCRdb retains in-frame clones only, with some absent. Among over 7,500 clones, around 74% were seen once, and the ten largest hold around an eighth. Germline V gene sequence: CDR1 LNHDA, CDR2 SQIVND (reference sequence). This CDR3 spans 17 amino acids. After removal of 4 bases from V and 5 bases from J, the junction contained 12 bases not matched to a gene. Viral peptide pool expansion of antigen-specific CD4+ T cells preceded sequencing in the ViraFEST assay. Between days 10 and 11 of culture, CD4+ T cells were separated out. A few counts support this clone. Its specificity is not known.

Material: CD4+ T cells from PBMCs cultured with HCoV-229E spike peptides, obtained before COVID-19 vaccination. This TCR came from a human donor who received a COVID-19 vaccine. The chain employs TRBV19 and TRBJ1-5; the match to TRBD1 covers 9 bases. CDR3 DNA sequence: TGTGCCAGTAGTACCTACCCGGAGACAGGGGGAGATCAGCCCCAGCATTTT. Translating it yields CASSTYPETGGDQPQHF.